This T cell receptor (beta chain) was identified during a study of blood T cell repertoires in COVID-19. Study in general: The United States, Italy and Spain supplied acute and convalescent COVID-19 samples. PBMCs, B-cell-depleted T cells, or T cells were the source of the cDNA or gDNA that made up the material.

Per the original data handling: Amplifying reference gene primers gave estimates of nucleated cell counts. Repertoires were generated with immunoSEQ multiplex PCR, while TCRdb's copy carries only in-frame clones and drops some. V and J calls plus clone size are reproduced from that table; the DNA served to infer D and trimming. The data contain roughly 250,000 clones, approximately 79% of them seen just once; the ten biggest clones take up 3% to 4%. This CDR3 comprises 16 residues. J lost 4 bases, V lost 4 bases, and 10 bases had no gene match. CDR1 SGHAT and CDR2 FQNNGV come from the germline V gene.

The sequence came from a woman between 40 and 55 years old with active or convalescent COVID-19. This chain connects TRBV11-2 to TRBJ1-2; 9 bases align to TRBD1. Specimen: peripheral blood. The DNA for the CDR3 is TGTGCCAGCAGCTCGAGGTACCTGGGACAGGGCTATGGCTACACCTTC. This encodes CASSSRYLGQGYGYTF.